Following are 13 T cell receptor beta chains from one sample sequenced in a study of blood T cells in healthy people across ages. With a J-beta primer mix and a sample-barcoded 5' primer, a second PCR ran 7 to 11 cycles. A single record per CDR3 protein comes from TCRdb applying MiXCR to the 5' RACE reads. The table lists 650,000 to 1,000,000 distinct CDR3 sequences, approximately 35% of them singletons. What was sequenced was blood. The origin of the receptors is a man aged 18 to 29 in good health.

The chain couples TRBV7-6 to TRBJ2-2; D not resolved. V gave up 7 bases and J gave up 6 bases, with 9 bases separating them. This CDR3 is 12 amino acids long. CDR1 is SGHVS and CDR2 is FNYEAQ in the germline V gene. The CDR3 nucleotides read TGTGCCAGCACCTTTGGTGCCGGGGAGCTGTTTTTT. This gives the protein CASTFGAGELFF.

This clonotype has at least ten counts. The V call is TRBV10-3, the J call TRBJ2-3, with no clear D. The length of the CDR3 is 15 residues. V lost 5 bases, J lost 0 bases, and 12 bases lay in between. Germline values: CDR1 ENHRY, CDR2 SYGVKD. For the CDR3, the DNA is TGTGCCATCAGTCCCCGTGAAAGGAGCACAGATACGCAGTATTTT. Translation: CAISPRERSTDTQYF.

The rearrangement uses TRBV19 and TRBJ1-1, with D perhaps matching TRBD1 (6 bases). The germline V gene has CDR1 LNHDA and CDR2 SQIVND (reference sequence). Trimming shortened V by 7 bases and J by 4 bases, and 19 bases separated the two germline ends. This CDR3 has 15 amino acids. The CDR3 DNA follows: TGTGCCAGTACCCCCTCGTCAGGGGCGAGCACTGAAGCTTTCTTT. Its translation: CASTPSSGASTEAFF.

This clonotype was counted only a few times. This could be a read error, since a much larger clone is one nucleotide away. This CDR3 reads CASSQDVAYNEQYF. The CDR3, as DNA: TGCGCCAGCAGCCAAGATGTTGCCTACAATGAGCAGTACTTC. V gene TRBV4-3 combines with J gene TRBJ2-1; D uncertain. The DNA matches TRBJ2-7 better at its end, which makes the J call doubtful. The V gene's germline CDR1 is LGHNA and CDR2 YSLEER. The CDR3 contains 14 residues.

The chain is built from TRBV12-3 or TRBV12-4 and TRBJ1-5; maybe TRBD1 (6 bases). V dropped 5 bases and J dropped 0 bases, with 14 bases sitting between them. The CDR3 length is 16 residues. The CDR3 sequence: CASSPRGGHSNQPQHF. Written as DNA, the CDR3 is TGTGCCAGCAGTCCTCGCGGGGGGCATAGCAATCAGCCCCAGCATTTT.

The table lists this clonotype with many counts. This sequence joins TRBV10-3 and TRBJ1-2; TRBD1 might be the D (5 bases). The germline V gene encodes CDR1 ENHRY and CDR2 SYGVKD. The CDR3 consists of 12 residues. Trimming cost V 7 bases and J 3 bases, with 9 bases left between them. The CDR3 DNA follows: TGTGCCATCAACCAGGGAGACTATGGCTACACCTTC. It encodes CAINQGDYGYTF.

The table lists this clonotype with a count of one. J is TRBJ1-1 and V is TRBV5-4; 7 nucleotides align to TRBD1. The germline CDR1 and CDR2 sequences are SGHNT and YYREEE (reference sequence). V trimming: 0 bases; J trimming: 0 bases; junction bases outside the gene matches: 5. CDR3 length: 16 residues. Here the CDR3 reads CASSLAGQSLNTEAFF. CDR3 in DNA: TGTGCCAGCAGCTTGGCGGGACAGTCTCTGAACACTGAAGCTTTCTTT.

This chain uses TRBV29-1 with TRBJ2-5; possibly TRBD1 for D (7 bases). CDR1 and CDR2 (germline): SQVTM, ANQGSEA. The CDR3 consists of 11 residues. V shed 3 bases and J shed 11 bases, with 13 bases lying between them. The CDR3 spells CSVDRGDEQYF. The DNA for the CDR3 is TGCAGCGTTGACAGGGGGGATGAGCAGTACTTC.

This clonotype has only a few counts. V usage is TRBV20-1 and J usage is TRBJ2-5, with a possible D match to TRBD2 (5 bases). CDR3 size: 14 residues. The V gene lost 2 bases and the J gene lost 11 bases, with 21 bases spanning the gap. Germline CDR1 reads DFQATT; CDR2 reads SNEGSKA (reference sequence). The CDR3 loop is CSARQTAVGDEQYF. The CDR3 DNA is TGCAGTGCTAGACAAACAGCGGTCGGGGATGAGCAGTACTTC.

To note about this clonotype: The junction differs from germline at one of its ends, possibly a read error. The chain couples TRBV6-2 or TRBV6-3 to TRBJ1-1; tentative D call: TRBD1 (5 bases). Germline CDR1 is MNHEY and CDR2 is SVGEGT. The CDR3 extends over 11 amino acids. In nucleotides, the CDR3 is TGTGCCGGCAGCAGACAGAATGAAGCTTTCTTT. Amino acids: CAGSRQNEAFF.

The chain employs TRBV11-2 and TRBJ1-1; D remains ambiguous. From germline, CDR1 is SGHAT and CDR2 FQNNGV. This CDR3 comprises 14 residues. V was pared by 1 base and J by 4 bases, with 10 bases between. This chain's CDR3 is CASSLVGIPTEAFF. The DNA of the CDR3 is TGTGCCAGCAGCTTAGTGGGGATCCCCACTGAAGCTTTCTTT. The entire variable domain, with the rest obtained from reference TRBV11-2 and TRBJ1-1, is as follows: EAGVAQSPRYKIIEKRQSVAFWCNPISGHATLYWYQQILGQGPKLLIQFQNNGVVDDSQLPKDRFSAERLKGVDSTLKIQPAKLEDSAVYLCASSLVGIPTEAFFGQGTRLTVV.

This clonotype was observed many times. V and J are TRBV4-1 and TRBJ2-1; maybe TRBD2 (5 bases). The CDR3 has 12 residues. Trimming pared 3 bases from V and 6 bases from J, leaving 6 bases between. Germline CDR1 and CDR2: MGHRA and YSYEKL. CDR3 loop: CASSQRVNEQFF. The CDR3 bases are TGCGCCAGCAGCCAGCGGGTCAATGAGCAGTTCTTC.

The genes are TRBV21-1 and TRBJ1-5. TRBV21-1 counts as a pseudogene. This CDR3 region has 14 residues. Here the CDR3 reads CASSHGGVSQPQHF. In DNA, the CDR3 is TGTGCCAGCAGCCACGGCGGGGTCAGTCAGCCCCAGCATTTT.